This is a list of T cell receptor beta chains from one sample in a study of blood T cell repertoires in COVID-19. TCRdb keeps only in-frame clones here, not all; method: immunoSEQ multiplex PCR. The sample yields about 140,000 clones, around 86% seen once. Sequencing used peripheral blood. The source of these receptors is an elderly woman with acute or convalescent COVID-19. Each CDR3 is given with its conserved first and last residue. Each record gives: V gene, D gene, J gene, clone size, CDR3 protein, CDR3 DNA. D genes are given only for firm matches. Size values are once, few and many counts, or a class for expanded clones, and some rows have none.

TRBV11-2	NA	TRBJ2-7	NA	CASSLLRAGSYEQYF	TGTGCCAGCAGCTTGTTGCGGGCGGGCTCCTACGAGCAGTACTTC
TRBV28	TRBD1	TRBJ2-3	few	CASTPPGDRATDTQYF	TGTGCCAGCACTCCGCCTGGGGACAGGGCCACAGATACGCAGTATTTT
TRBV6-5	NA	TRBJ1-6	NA	CASTPGGAYNSPLHF	TGTGCCAGCACCCCGGGAGGGGCCTATAATTCACCCCTCCACTTT
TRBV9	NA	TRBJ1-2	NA	CASSVVLDPRRGGYTF	TGTGCCAGCAGCGTAGTGTTGGACCCTCGACGGGGTGGCTACACCTTC
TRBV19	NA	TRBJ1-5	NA	CASGPKRDQPQHF	TGTGCCAGTGGTCCAAAACGAGATCAGCCCCAGCATTTT
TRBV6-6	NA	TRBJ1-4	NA	CASSYSGGGGEKLFF	TGTGCCAGCAGTTACTCCGGGGGAGGAGGCGAAAAACTGTTTTTT
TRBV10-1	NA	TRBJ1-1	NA	CASSSNPDTEAFF	TGCGCCAGCTCTTCCAATCCGGACACTGAAGCTTTCTTT
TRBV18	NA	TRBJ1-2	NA	CASSPVRGGNYGYTF	TGTGCCAGCTCGCCCGTGAGGGGGGGAAACTATGGCTACACCTTC
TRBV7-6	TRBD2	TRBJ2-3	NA	CASSPRTSGGATDTQYF	TGTGCCAGCAGCCCTAGGACTAGCGGGGGGGCTACAGATACGCAGTATTTT
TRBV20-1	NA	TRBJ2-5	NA	CSASLETQYF	TGCAGTGCCTCTCTCGAGACCCAGTACTTC
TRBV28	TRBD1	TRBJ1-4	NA	CASSRDRDVEKLFF	TGTGCCAGCAGTAGGGACAGGGACGTCGAAAAACTGTTTTTT
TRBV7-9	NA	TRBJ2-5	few	CASTPGGTQYF	TGTGCCAGCACCCCAGGTGGGACCCAGTACTTC
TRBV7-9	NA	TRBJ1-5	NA	CASSPNQGEQPQHF	TGTGCCAGCAGCCCAAACCAGGGTGAGCAGCCCCAGCATTTT
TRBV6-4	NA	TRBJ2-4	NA	CASTSWRAKNIQYF	TGTGCCAGCACATCCTGGCGGGCCAAAAACATTCAGTACTTC
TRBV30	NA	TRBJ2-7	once	CAWKAGIDEQYF	TGTGCCTGGAAAGCGGGCATCGACGAGCAGTACTTC
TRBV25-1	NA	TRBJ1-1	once	CASSAQGRTEAFF	TGTGCCAGCAGTGCCCAGGGTAGGACTGAAGCTTTCTTT
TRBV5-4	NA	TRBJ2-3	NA	CASSPGLSTDTQYF	TGTGCCAGCAGCCCGGGACTTAGCACAGATACGCAGTATTTT
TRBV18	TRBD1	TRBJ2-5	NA	CASSQSTGLQETQYF	TGTGCCAGCTCACAGTCGACAGGGCTACAAGAGACCCAGTACTTC
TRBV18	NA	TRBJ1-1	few	CASSPELLTPNTEAFF	TGTGCCAGCTCACCAGAGTTATTGACACCTAACACTGAAGCTTTCTTT
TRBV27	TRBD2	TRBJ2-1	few	CASSLGSSGRKFF	TGTGCCAGCAGTTTAGGGTCGAGCGGGAGAAAGTTCTTC
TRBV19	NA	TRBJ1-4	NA	CASSINQGEKLFF	TGTGCCAGTAGTATAAATCAGGGCGAAAAACTGTTTTTT
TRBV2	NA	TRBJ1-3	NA	CASGDRSGNTIYF	TGTGCCAGCGGTGACCGCTCTGGAAACACCATATATTTT
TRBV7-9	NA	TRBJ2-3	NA	CASAGGRTDTQYF	TGTGCCAGCGCAGGAGGGCGAACAGATACGCAGTATTTT
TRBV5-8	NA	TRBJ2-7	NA	CASSFLRTDISYEQYF	TGTGCCAGCAGCTTCCTGAGGACAGATATCTCCTACGAGCAGTACTTC
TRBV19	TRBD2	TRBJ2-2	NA	CASSAGAGTRGVELFF	TGTGCCAGTAGTGCCGGCGCCGGGACTAGGGGAGTGGAGCTGTTTTTT
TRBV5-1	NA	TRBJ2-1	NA	CASSYSSRGDEQFF	TGCGCCAGCAGCTACTCTAGCAGGGGAGATGAGCAGTTCTTC
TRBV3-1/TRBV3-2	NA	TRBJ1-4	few	CASSQDFTGEKLFF	TGTGCCAGCAGCCAAGATTTCACAGGGGAAAAACTGTTTTTT